This T cell receptor (beta chain) was captured by sequencing in a study of OX40 agonist ivuxolimab in advanced cancers. Overall study: A mean age of roughly 60 years, range roughly 23 to 79, was recorded, and 70% to 85% were male. A partial response was reached by three patients: one with hepatocellular carcinoma and two with cutaneous melanoma.

Study-level findings and limits: CD8+ T cells showed, on average, more clonal expansion than CD4+ cells. Some of the lowest clonal expansion was seen in partial responders at 0.1-3.0 mg/kg.

Profiling relied on immunoSEQ multiplex PCR, and the TCRdb table lists in-frame clones only, not all of them. The repertoire holds 40,000 or so clones, 75% to 90% seen once, with approximately 16% in the top ten. This clone was detected once. The antigen is undetermined. The specimen was CD4+ or CD8+ T cells sorted from blood, collected in a trial of the OX40 agonist ivuxolimab. The sequence derives from an adult with an advanced solid tumor such as melanoma, head and neck, liver or kidney cancer.

CDR3 sequence: CASSSPTTGVGDEQYF. The CDR3 region has the DNA TGTGCCAGCAGTTCGCCAACGACAGGGGTTGGGGACGAGCAGTACTTC. The gene calls are TRBV28 and TRBJ2-7; 8 nucleotides line up with TRBD1. Germline CDR1 is MDHEN and CDR2 is SYDVKM. The CDR3 has 16 amino acids. Trimming took 4 bases from V and 5 from J; bases not matched to a gene: 13. The variable domain in full, completed from reference TRBV28 and TRBJ2-7, reads DVKVTQSSRYLVKRTGEKVFLECVQDMDHENMFWYRQDPGLGLRLIYFSYDVKMKEKGDIPEGYSVSREKKERFSLILESASTNQTSMYLCASSSPTTGVGDEQYFGPGTRLTVT.